This is a list of T cell receptor beta chains from one sample in a study of shared clonotypes between healthy human individuals. Produced via immunoSEQ multiplex PCR; TCRdb's table is partial and in-frame only. Among approximately 2.3 million clones listed, over 85% were seen once. Input material: naive CD4+ T cells from PBMCs. The receptor set was obtained from a man younger than 35 in good health. Some clones in this sample may be carry-over from other donors' samples. The CDR3 runs from the conserved cysteine through the conserved F or W. D genes are given only for firm matches. Not every row has a clone size; where given, it reads once, few, many or a size class.

d_call j_call clone_size v_call cdr3_aa cdr3_nt
NA TRBJ1-4 NA TRBV27 CASSFRQSNEKLFF TGTGCCAGCAGTTTTAGGCAGAGTAATGAAAAACTGTTTTTT
NA TRBJ2-5 once TRBV11-1 CASSLFRIQETQYF TGTGCCAGCAGCCTATTTCGCATTCAAGAGACCCAGTACTTC
TRBD2 TRBJ2-3 NA TRBV5-1 CASSLEASGFSTDTQYF TGCGCCAGCAGCTTGGAGGCTAGCGGGTTTAGCACAGATACGCAGTATTTT
NA TRBJ1-1 once TRBV4-3 CASSKSRGMWDTEAFF TGCGCCAGCAGCAAGTCGAGAGGGATGTGGGACACTGAAGCTTTCTTT
NA TRBJ2-3 NA TRBV25-1 CASSEGGGPLTDTQYF TGTGCCAGCAGTGAAGGGGGGGGCCCACTCACAGATACGCAGTATTTT
TRBD1 TRBJ2-7 NA TRBV7-8 CASSSAGTGKKQYF TGTGCCAGCAGCTCGGCCGGGACAGGGAAGAAGCAGTACTTC
NA TRBJ1-5 NA TRBV7-6 CASIIPSGTENQPQHF TGTGCCAGCATCATCCCCTCCGGGACGGAAAATCAGCCCCAGCATTTT
NA TRBJ1-2 NA TRBV6-1 CASSLESMYGYTF TGTGCCAGCAGCCTAGAGAGTATGTACGGCTACACCTTC
TRBD2 TRBJ2-3 few TRBV9 CASSRTSGSDTQYF TGTGCCAGCAGCCGGACTAGCGGGAGTGATACGCAGTATTTT
NA TRBJ1-2 NA TRBV27 CASSLGRQIAGGYTF TGTGCCAGCAGTTTAGGAAGACAGATCGCGGGCGGCTACACCTTC
TRBD1 TRBJ2-5 NA TRBV28 CASRLGQKTQYF TGTGCCAGCAGGTTGGGACAGAAGACCCAGTACTTC
NA TRBJ1-4 NA TRBV5-1 CASSLGPPNEKLFF TGCGCCAGCAGCCTGGGGCCTCCTAATGAAAAACTGTTTTTT
TRBD1 TRBJ1-3 NA TRBV18 CASSGTGKSSGNTIYF TGTGCCAGCTCGGGGACAGGAAAAAGCTCTGGAAACACCATATATTTT
NA TRBJ1-2 NA TRBV7-9 CASSSLWGGIRSGYTF TGTGCCAGCAGCTCCCTTTGGGGGGGGATCCGGAGCGGCTACACCTTC
TRBD2 TRBJ2-3 once TRBV25-1 CASSERGAGVDTQYF TGTGCCAGCAGTGAACGGGGCGCGGGAGTCGATACGCAGTATTTT
TRBD2 TRBJ2-3 once TRBV29-1 CTVAGLITDTQYF TGCACCGTAGCGGGCCTAATCACAGATACGCAGTATTTT
NA TRBJ2-2 NA TRBV11-2 CASSSIQGRSVTGELFF TGTGCCAGCAGCTCGATACAGGGAAGGTCGGTCACCGGGGAGCTGTTTTTT
NA TRBJ1-5 NA TRBV2 CASRENSNQPQHF TGTGCCAGCCGCGAAAATAGCAATCAGCCCCAGCATTTT
TRBD1 TRBJ1-2 NA TRBV28 CASSGQGWLNYGYTF TGTGCCAGCAGTGGACAGGGGTGGCTTAACTATGGCTACACCTTC
NA TRBJ1-5 once TRBV28 CASSSQGFRNQPQHF TGTGCCAGCAGCAGCCAGGGGTTCAGGAATCAGCCCCAGCATTTT
NA TRBJ1-1 few TRBV27 CASGRGPGADTEAFF TGTGCCAGCGGGCGGGGGCCGGGAGCCGACACTGAAGCTTTCTTT
TRBD2 TRBJ2-1 NA TRBV5-1 CASSFRLAGAGEQFF TGCGCCAGCAGCTTCCGTCTAGCGGGAGCCGGTGAGCAGTTCTTC
TRBD2 TRBJ2-1 NA TRBV7-9 CASGRTSGRRDEQFF TGTGCCAGCGGCCGGACTAGCGGGAGAAGGGATGAGCAGTTCTTC
NA TRBJ1-2 NA TRBV5-6 CASSLIASPNYGYTF TGTGCCAGCAGCTTGATTGCCAGTCCGAACTATGGCTACACCTTC
TRBD1 TRBJ2-7 NA TRBV5-4 CASSFPGQGGEQYF TGTGCCAGCAGCTTTCCGGGACAGGGGGGCGAGCAGTACTTC
TRBD2 TRBJ2-3 once TRBV7-9 CASSLGAGAGTDTQYF TGTGCCAGCAGCTTAGGAGCGGGGGCAGGGACAGATACGCAGTATTTT
NA TRBJ2-7 NA TRBV7-2 CASSFTPGYSYEQYF TGTGCCAGCAGCTTTACCCCCGGGTACTCCTACGAGCAGTACTTC
NA TRBJ2-4 once TRBV7-2 CASSPSRPSGDIQYF TGTGCCAGCAGCCCGTCTCGGCCCAGCGGAGACATTCAGTACTTC
NA TRBJ1-2 NA TRBV7-2 CASSLDSSGAYGYTF TGTGCCAGCAGCTTAGATTCATCGGGGGCCTATGGCTACACCTTC
NA TRBJ1-2 NA TRBV15 CATSRAGNTYGYTF TGTGCCACCAGCAGAGCCGGAAATACCTATGGCTACACCTTC
TRBD2 TRBJ2-7 NA TRBV6-5 CASTEGGAGGNEQYF TGTGCCAGCACCGAAGGGGGCGCGGGAGGGAACGAGCAGTACTTC
NA TRBJ1-5 NA TRBV28 CASSLGSFSNQPQHF TGTGCCAGCAGTTTGGGTAGCTTTAGCAATCAGCCCCAGCATTTT
TRBD1 TRBJ1-1 NA TRBV28 CAGQGNTEAFF TGTGCCGGACAGGGTAACACTGAAGCTTTCTTT
NA TRBJ1-1 once TRBV6-1 CASSAPTSAVTEAFF TGTGCCAGCAGTGCCCCGACCTCAGCGGTCACTGAAGCTTTCTTT
NA TRBJ2-1 NA TRBV7-3 CASSLVGNEQFF TGTGCCAGCAGCTTAGTAGGGAATGAGCAGTTCTTC
TRBD1 TRBJ1-6 once TRBV2 CASSLQGDSPLHF TGTGCCAGCAGCTTACAGGGGGATTCACCCCTCCACTTT
TRBD1 TRBJ1-4 NA TRBV9 CASSVGTGREKLFF TGTGCCAGCAGCGTAGGGACAGGGCGCGAAAAACTGTTTTTT
TRBD2 TRBJ2-1 NA TRBV28 CASSLRLAGETQQFF TGTGCCAGCAGTTTAAGACTAGCGGGAGAGACACAGCAGTTCTTC
NA TRBJ1-1 NA TRBV6-1 CASSGEGGTEAFF TGTGCCAGCAGTGGGGAGGGAGGCACTGAAGCTTTCTTT
TRBD1 TRBJ1-1 NA TRBV18 CASSPWDRRPEAFF TGTGCCAGCTCACCCTGGGACAGGAGACCCGAAGCTTTCTTT
NA TRBJ1-1 NA TRBV5-1 CASSLGGNVNTEAFF TGCGCCAGCAGCTTGGGAGGGAACGTGAACACTGAAGCTTTCTTT
NA TRBJ1-1 NA TRBV2 CASSERGGSTEAFF TGTGCCAGCAGTGAACGGGGGGGAAGCACTGAAGCTTTCTTT
TRBD1 TRBJ1-1 NA TRBV28 CASRSGGQGYIEAFF TGTGCCAGCAGGTCAGGGGGACAGGGGTACATTGAAGCTTTCTTT
NA TRBJ2-1 NA TRBV5-4 CASSLQRLSSYNEQFF TGTGCCAGCAGCTTGCAGCGGCTAAGCTCCTACAATGAGCAGTTCTTC
NA TRBJ1-2 NA TRBV2 CASSEARTGRPGRYTF TGTGCCAGCAGTGAAGCAAGGACGGGACGCCCCGGCCGCTACACCTTC
TRBD2 TRBJ2-7 NA TRBV10-3 CAISEGLAGVYEQYF TGTGCCATCAGTGAAGGACTAGCGGGAGTTTACGAGCAGTACTTC
TRBD1 TRBJ2-7 few TRBV9 CASSVGDRGYEQYF TGTGCCAGCAGCGTTGGGGACAGGGGCTACGAGCAGTACTTC
NA TRBJ2-7 NA TRBV4-1 CASSQPMEGVAEQYF TGCGCCAGCAGCCAGCCCATGGAAGGCGTAGCAGAGCAGTACTTC
TRBD2 TRBJ2-7 once TRBV9 CASRDPPPGTRGSYEQYF TGTGCCAGCAGAGACCCCCCTCCCGGGACTAGGGGCTCCTACGAGCAGTACTTC
TRBD1 TRBJ2-3 NA TRBV7-9 CASSFRQGSTDTQYF TGTGCCAGCAGCTTCCGACAGGGTAGCACAGATACGCAGTATTTT
TRBD2 TRBJ2-7 NA TRBV28 CASSRGGGSSYEQYF TGTGCCAGCAGCCGGGGCGGGGGGAGCTCCTACGAGCAGTACTTC
NA TRBJ2-7 NA TRBV11-1 CASSLDPGTLTTYEQYF TGTGCCAGCAGTTTAGATCCCGGGACACTTACTACCTACGAGCAGTACTTC
TRBD1 TRBJ2-5 NA TRBV5-1 CASSLGTGQETQYF TGCGCCAGCAGCTTGGGGACAGGGCAAGAGACCCAGTACTTC
NA TRBJ1-2 NA TRBV28 CASSPLYGRGGGYTF TGTGCCAGCAGTCCGCTATATGGACGGGGAGGCGGCTACACCTTC
NA TRBJ2-3 NA TRBV19 CASAPRAGVTDTQYF TGTGCCAGTGCCCCGAGGGCGGGCGTAACAGATACGCAGTATTTT
TRBD1 TRBJ1-2 NA TRBV4-1 CASSQPTRRQGNGYTF TGCGCCAGCAGCCAACCCACGCGCCGACAGGGAAATGGCTACACCTTC
NA TRBJ2-7 NA TRBV11-2 CASSLDLGHFYEQYF TGTGCCAGCAGCTTAGACTTGGGACACTTCTACGAGCAGTACTTC
NA TRBJ2-1 NA TRBV4-2 CASSQESGTYNEQFF TGTGCCAGCAGCCAAGAGAGCGGAACCTACAATGAGCAGTTCTTC
NA TRBJ2-7 NA TRBV19 CASSPSGTLAYEQYF TGTGCCAGTAGTCCCTCCGGGACCTTGGCCTACGAGCAGTACTTC